These 21 T cell receptor beta chains came from one sample sequenced in a study of cytomegalovirus exposure and HLA in healthy donors. PCR primers comprised 60 Vbeta and 13 Jbeta primers. The data were produced by immunoSEQ multiplex PCR, yet TCRdb's version contains in-frame clones alone and is incomplete. The table includes about 140,000 clones, approximately 82% detected once. Specimen: PBMCs. All receptors come from a man aged 35-49 years in good health and CMV-seronegative.

This clone was counted only a few times. The chain links TRBV6-6 to TRBJ1-1, with D possibly being TRBD1 (6 bases). Germline V CDR1 and CDR2: MNHNY, SVGAGI (reference sequence). Trimming removed 6 bases at V and 1 base at J, with 12 bases between. This CDR3 comprises 14 residues. The CDR3 DNA reads TGTGCCAGCAGACGGGGGGGCGCGAACACTGAAGCTTTCTTT. It encodes CASRRGGANTEAFF.

This chain joins TRBV7-8 and TRBJ1-2; D is possibly TRBD1 (6 bases). The CDR3 is made up of 15 amino acids. V lost 7 bases, J lost 3 bases, and 18 bases lay in between. Germline CDR1 and CDR2: SGHVS and FQNEAQ. Written as DNA, the CDR3 is TGTGCCAGCAATCCTCGAATGGGGGCGGACTATGGCTACACCTTC. Its protein is CASNPRMGADYGYTF.

The chain links TRBV18 to TRBJ1-4; TRBD1 matches at 7 bases. The CDR3 consists of 14 residues. The junction had 0 bases not matched to a gene; V was cut back by 3 bases and J by 2 bases. The germline CDR1 and CDR2 sequences are KGHSH and LQKENI. The CDR3 protein is CASSPTGTNEKLFF. The DNA of the CDR3 is TGTGCCAGCTCACCGACAGGGACTAATGAAAAACTGTTTTTT. The variable domain in full, with the rest retrieved from reference TRBV18 and TRBJ1-4, is NAGVMQNPRHLVRRRGQEARLRCSPMKGHSHVYWYRQLPEEGLKFMVYLQKENIIDESGMPKERFSAEFPKEGPSILRIQQVVRGDSAAYFCASSPTGTNEKLFFGSGTQLSVL.

This clone came up once. This sample also contains other DNA sequences that code for the same CDR3. This CDR3 is CASSYSISYNEQFF. Here the CDR3 DNA reads TGTGCCAGCAGTTACTCTATTTCCTACAATGAGCAGTTCTTC. The chain combines TRBV6-5 with TRBJ2-1; D not certain. The V end lost 0 bases, the J end lost 1 base, and 4 bases lay between the germline ends. This CDR3 region has 14 residues. The V gene's germline CDR1 is MNHEY and CDR2 SVGAGI.

This clone was seen a few times. The chain recombines TRBV7-7 with TRBJ1-1; no clear D. Germline CDR1 and CDR2: SSHAT and FNYEAQ (reference sequence). V was cut by 3 bases and J by 1 base, with 15 bases left in between. The CDR3 totals 16 residues. The CDR3 loop is CASSFPKKPSNTEAFF. The CDR3 bases are TGTGCCAGCAGCTTTCCTAAAAAGCCGTCGAACACTGAAGCTTTCTTT.

The DNA of the CDR3 is TGTGCCAGCAGCTTCCGATTGGAGGGGCAGTACTTC. It codes for CASSFRLEGQYF. The chain uses TRBV28 and TRBJ2-7, with a tentative D call TRBD2 (6 bases). CDR1 and CDR2 (germline): MDHEN, SYDVKM. V shed 6 bases and J shed 9 bases, with 15 bases lying between them. There are 12 residues in the CDR3.

This chain joins TRBV4-3 and TRBJ2-7; D is uncertain. This CDR3 spans 13 amino acids. Trimming stripped 1 base from V and 3 bases from J, with 7 bases between. CDR1 is LGHNA and CDR2 is YSLEER in the germline V gene. This chain's CDR3 is CASSQARYYEQYF. The CDR3 DNA follows: TGCGCCAGCAGCCAAGCCAGATACTACGAGCAGTACTTC.

This clone was counted between two and nine times. The chain links TRBV6-5 to TRBJ1-1; tentative D call: TRBD1 (5 bases). CDR3 length: 13 residues. From germline, CDR1 is MNHEY and CDR2 SVGAGI. V was pared by 4 bases and J by 0 bases, with 6 bases between. This CDR3 is CASSFRVNTEAFF. The CDR3 DNA follows: TGTGCCAGCAGTTTCAGGGTGAACACTGAAGCTTTCTTT.

The chain couples TRBV19 to TRBJ1-6; perhaps TRBD1 as D (6 bases). This CDR3 contains 15 residues. Trimming took 3 bases from V and 7 from J, leaving 13 bases between them. Germline V CDR1 and CDR2: LNHDA, SQIVND (reference sequence). The CDR3: CASSITGTRNSPLHF. CDR3 DNA: TGTGCCAGTAGTATCACAGGGACAAGGAATTCACCCCTCCACTTT.

The chain combines TRBV6-6 with TRBJ2-2; D ambiguous. The V end lost 8 bases, the J end lost 3 bases, and 4 bases lay between the germline ends. CDR3 length equals 11 residues. Per germline, CDR1 MNHNY and CDR2 SVGAGI (reference sequence). CDR3 in DNA: TGTGCCAGCGTCTACACCGGGGAGCTGTTTTTT. This translates into CASVYTGELFF.

The V gene is TRBV5-1, the J gene TRBJ2-7; 10 bases match TRBD1. The tail of the sequence fits TRBJ2-1 better, so the J call may be wrong. Germline CDR1 and CDR2: SGHRS and YFSETQ. The CDR3 runs 14 residues. The CDR3 region is CASSFGTGEDEQFF. CDR3 sequence (DNA): TGCGCCAGCAGCTTCGGGACAGGGGAGGATGAGCAGTTCTTC.

V usage is TRBV5-1 and J usage is TRBJ2-5; possibly TRBD2 for D (5 bases). This CDR3 has 16 residues. V gave up 4 bases and J gave up 5 bases, with 21 bases separating them. Germline CDR1 reads SGHRS; CDR2 reads YFSETQ. The CDR3 region has the DNA TGCGCCAGCAGCCGCCCCGGCGACTATTCCTTGGAGACCCAGTACTTC. This encodes CASSRPGDYSLETQYF.

The chain employs TRBV7-9 and TRBJ2-1; D may be TRBD1 (6 bases). CDR1 is SEHNR, CDR2 FQNEAQ, per germline (reference sequence). V lost 1 base, J lost 16 bases, and 20 bases lay in between. The CDR3 has 14 residues. CDR3 sequence: CASSLENSGVPSFF. In DNA form, the CDR3 reads TGTGCCAGCAGCTTAGAGAATTCAGGGGTCCCGAGCTTCTTC.

The chain carries TRBV6-5 and TRBJ1-1; 7 bases map to TRBD1. CDR3 length equals 14 residues. V shed 6 bases and J 1 base; nucleotides not matched to a gene: 5. Germline V gene sequence: CDR1 MNHEY, CDR2 SVGAGI. CDR3 in DNA: TGTGCCAGCAGACCGGGACAGTCGAACACTGAAGCTTTCTTT. As protein: CASRPGQSNTEAFF.

V gene TRBV7-2 combines with J gene TRBJ2-5; D is unresolved. Germline CDR1 reads SGHTA; CDR2 reads FQGNSA. The length of the CDR3 is 13 residues. V was trimmed by 5 bases and J by 2 bases, leaving 9 bases between them. CDR3 loop: CASSRSLQETQYF. DNA of the CDR3: TGTGCCAGCAGCAGATCACTACAAGAGACCCAGTACTTC.

J is TRBJ1-2 and V is TRBV4-1; TRBD1 matches 10 bases. Germline assignment: CDR1 MGHRA and CDR2 YSYEKL. Trimming cost V 4 bases and J 3 bases; bases outside gene matches: 5. There are 15 residues in the CDR3. The CDR3 here is CASSLDRGPYYGYTF. In DNA, the CDR3 is TGCGCCAGCAGCCTCGACAGGGGGCCTTACTATGGCTACACCTTC.

The chain has TRBV2 and TRBJ2-7; no reliable D call. The CDR3 extends over 13 amino acids. Germline CDR1 SNHLY, CDR2 FYNNEI. The V and J ends lost 1 base and 3 bases respectively, with 7 bases between them. DNA for the CDR3: TGTGCCAGCAGTGAAGTCAGGAACTACGAGCAGTACTTC. Amino acids: CASSEVRNYEQYF.

This clone was observed once. The J gene is TRBJ2-7, the V gene TRBV23-1; the D gene is possibly TRBD1 (6 bases). TRBV23-1 falls under the ORF class, with uncertain function. V was trimmed by 11 bases and J by 6 bases, leaving 17 bases between them. The CDR3 is made up of 12 amino acids. CDR3 bases: TGCGCCCAGGGGCGTGCCCTACGCGAGCAGTACTTC. Amino acids: CAQGRALREQYF.

This clone occurred a few times. The chain recombines TRBV4-3 with TRBJ1-1, with 7 bases fitting TRBD1. CDR1 and CDR2 from the germline V gene are LGHNA and YSLEER. This CDR3 region has 17 residues. Trimming removed 0 bases from V and 5 bases from J; junction bases left unmatched: 12. CDR3 in DNA: TGCGCCAGCAGCCAAGAAGGAGGGGGCCCCCGGTGGACTGAAGCTTTCTTT. It translates to CASSQEGGGPRWTEAFF.

CDR3 sequence: CSVGFGGPSYNEQFF. DNA for the CDR3: TGCAGCGTTGGGTTCGGGGGGCCCTCCTACAATGAGCAGTTCTTC. The chain couples TRBV29-1 to TRBJ2-1, with D perhaps TRBD2 (7 bases). The CDR3 spans 15 residues. CDR1 and CDR2 (germline): SQVTM, ANQGSEA. Trimming cost V 4 bases and J 0 bases, with 13 bases left between them.

The V and J genes are TRBV19 and TRBJ2-3; weak D call: TRBD2 (6 bases). Trimming took off 3 bases at V and 3 bases at J, with 10 bases between the two ends. Germline values: CDR1 LNHDA, CDR2 SQIVND (reference sequence). This CDR3 spans 14 amino acids. CDR3 amino acids: CASSILSGTDTQYF. CDR3 coding DNA: TGTGCCAGTAGTATCTTAAGCGGGACAGATACGCAGTATTTT.